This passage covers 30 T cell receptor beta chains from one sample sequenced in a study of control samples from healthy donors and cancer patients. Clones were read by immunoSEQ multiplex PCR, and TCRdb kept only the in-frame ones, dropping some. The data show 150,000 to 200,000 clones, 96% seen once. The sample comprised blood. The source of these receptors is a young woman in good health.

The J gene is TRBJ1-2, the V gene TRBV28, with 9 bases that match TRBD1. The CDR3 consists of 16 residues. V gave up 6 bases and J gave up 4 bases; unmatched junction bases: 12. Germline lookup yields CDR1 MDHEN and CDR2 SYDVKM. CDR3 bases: TGTGCCAGCAGCCGCGGGGGACAGGGCAGCATCTATGGCTACACCTTC. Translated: CASSRGGQGSIYGYTF.

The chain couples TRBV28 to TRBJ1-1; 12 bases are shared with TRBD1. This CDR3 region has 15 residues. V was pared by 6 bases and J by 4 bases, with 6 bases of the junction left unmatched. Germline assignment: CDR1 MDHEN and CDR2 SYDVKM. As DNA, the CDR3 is TGTGCCAGCAGGGGGACAGGGGGCGTCGGCACTGAAGCTTTCTTT. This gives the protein CASRGTGGVGTEAFF. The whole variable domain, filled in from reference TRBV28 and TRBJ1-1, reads DVKVTQSSRYLVKRTGEKVFLECVQDMDHENMFWYRQDPGLGLRLIYFSYDVKMKEKGDIPEGYSVSREKKERFSLILESASTNQTSMYLCASRGTGGVGTEAFFGQGTRLTVV.

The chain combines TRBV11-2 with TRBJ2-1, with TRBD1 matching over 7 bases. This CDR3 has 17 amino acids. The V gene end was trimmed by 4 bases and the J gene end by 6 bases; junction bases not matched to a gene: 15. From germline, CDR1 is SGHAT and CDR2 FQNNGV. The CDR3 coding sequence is TGTGCCAGCAGCTCCGACATGAGAACTAGGGACAGCAATGAGCAGTTCTTC. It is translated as CASSSDMRTRDSNEQFF.

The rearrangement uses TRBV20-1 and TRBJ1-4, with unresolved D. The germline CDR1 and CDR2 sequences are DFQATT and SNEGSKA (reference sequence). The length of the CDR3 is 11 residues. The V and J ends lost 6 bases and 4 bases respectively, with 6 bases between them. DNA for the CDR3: TGCAGTGCGACGGATAATGAAAAACTGTTTTTT. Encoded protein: CSATDNEKLFF.

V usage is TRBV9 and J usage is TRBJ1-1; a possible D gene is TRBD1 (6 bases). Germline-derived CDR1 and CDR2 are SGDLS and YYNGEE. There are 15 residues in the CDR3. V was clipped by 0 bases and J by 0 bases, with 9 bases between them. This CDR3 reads CASSVVDSMNTEAFF. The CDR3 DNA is TGTGCCAGCAGCGTAGTGGACAGCATGAACACTGAAGCTTTCTTT.

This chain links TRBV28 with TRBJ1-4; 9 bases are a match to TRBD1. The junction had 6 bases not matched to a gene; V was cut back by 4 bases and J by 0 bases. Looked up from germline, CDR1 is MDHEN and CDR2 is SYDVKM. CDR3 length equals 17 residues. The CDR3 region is CASSWDRDYATNEKLFF. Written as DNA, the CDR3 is TGTGCCAGCAGTTGGGACAGGGACTATGCAACTAATGAAAAACTGTTTTTT.

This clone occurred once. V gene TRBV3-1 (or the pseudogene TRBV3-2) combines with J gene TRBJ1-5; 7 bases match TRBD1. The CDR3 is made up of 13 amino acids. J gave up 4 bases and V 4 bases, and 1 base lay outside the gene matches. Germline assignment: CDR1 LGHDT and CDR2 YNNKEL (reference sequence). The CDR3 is CASSRGQNQPQHF. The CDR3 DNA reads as TGTGCCAGCAGCCGGGGACAGAATCAGCCCCAGCATTTT.

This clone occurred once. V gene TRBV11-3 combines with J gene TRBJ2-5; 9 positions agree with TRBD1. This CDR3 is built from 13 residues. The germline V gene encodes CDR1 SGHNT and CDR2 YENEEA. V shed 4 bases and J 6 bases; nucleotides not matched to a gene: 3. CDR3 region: CASSSGQGKTQYF. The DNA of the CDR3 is TGTGCCAGCAGCTCTGGACAGGGGAAGACCCAGTACTTC.

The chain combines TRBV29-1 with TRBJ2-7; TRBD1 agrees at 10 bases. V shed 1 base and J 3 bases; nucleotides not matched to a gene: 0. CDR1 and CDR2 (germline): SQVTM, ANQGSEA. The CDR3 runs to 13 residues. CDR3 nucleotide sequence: TGCAGCGTTGAAGGGACAGGGGGCTACGAGCAGTACTTC. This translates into CSVEGTGGYEQYF.

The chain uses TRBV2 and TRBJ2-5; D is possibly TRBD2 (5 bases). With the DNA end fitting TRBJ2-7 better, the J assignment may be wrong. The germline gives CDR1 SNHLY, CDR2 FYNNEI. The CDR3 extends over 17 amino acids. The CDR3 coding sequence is TGTGCCAGCAGTGAAATTAAAGGGTCGCCGGGGTCCTACGAGCAGTACTTC. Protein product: CASSEIKGSPGSYEQYF.

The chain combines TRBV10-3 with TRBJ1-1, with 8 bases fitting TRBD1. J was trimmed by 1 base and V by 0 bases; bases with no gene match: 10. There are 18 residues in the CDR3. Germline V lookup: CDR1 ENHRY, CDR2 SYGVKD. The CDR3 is CAISESRTGPKTNTEAFF. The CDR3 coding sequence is TGTGCCATCAGTGAGTCGAGGACAGGGCCTAAAACGAACACTGAAGCTTTCTTT.

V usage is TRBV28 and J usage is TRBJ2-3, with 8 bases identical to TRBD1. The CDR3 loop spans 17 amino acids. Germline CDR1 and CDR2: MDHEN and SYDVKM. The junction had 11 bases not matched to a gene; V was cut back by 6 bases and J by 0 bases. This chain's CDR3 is CASSLRGQGASTDTQYF. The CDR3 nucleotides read TGTGCCAGCAGCCTCCGCGGGCAGGGGGCGAGCACAGATACGCAGTATTTT.

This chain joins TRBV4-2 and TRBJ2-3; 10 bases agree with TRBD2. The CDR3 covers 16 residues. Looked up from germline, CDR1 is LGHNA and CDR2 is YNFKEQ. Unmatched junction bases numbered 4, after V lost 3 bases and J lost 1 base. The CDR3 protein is CASSHPLAGGTDTQYF. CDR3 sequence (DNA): TGTGCCAGCAGCCACCCGCTAGCGGGGGGCACAGATACGCAGTATTTT.

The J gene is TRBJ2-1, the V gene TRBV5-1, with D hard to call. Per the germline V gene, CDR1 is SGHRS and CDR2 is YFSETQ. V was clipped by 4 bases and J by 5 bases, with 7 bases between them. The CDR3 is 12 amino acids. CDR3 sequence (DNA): TGCGCCAGCAGCGGGTATGACAATGAGCAGTTCTTC. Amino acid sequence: CASSGYDNEQFF.

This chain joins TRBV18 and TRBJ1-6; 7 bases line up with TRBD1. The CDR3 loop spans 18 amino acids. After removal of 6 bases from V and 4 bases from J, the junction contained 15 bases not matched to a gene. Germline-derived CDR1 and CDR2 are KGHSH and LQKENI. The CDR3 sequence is CASSQRDARDRYNSPLHF. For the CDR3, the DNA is TGTGCCAGCTCCCAAAGGGACGCCCGGGACAGATATAATTCACCCCTCCACTTT.

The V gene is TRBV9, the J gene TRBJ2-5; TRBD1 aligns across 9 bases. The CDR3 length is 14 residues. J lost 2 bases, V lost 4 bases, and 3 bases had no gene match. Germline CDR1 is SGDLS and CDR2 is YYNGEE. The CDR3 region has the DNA TGTGCCAGCAGCATCGGACAGGGGCAAGAGACCCAGTACTTC. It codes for CASSIGQGQETQYF.

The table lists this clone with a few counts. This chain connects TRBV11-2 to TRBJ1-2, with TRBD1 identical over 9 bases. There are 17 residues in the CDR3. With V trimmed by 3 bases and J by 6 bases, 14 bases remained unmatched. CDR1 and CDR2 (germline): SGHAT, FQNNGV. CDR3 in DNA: TGTGCCAGCAGCTTTCGAATCACCCCGGGACAGGGTGATGGCTACACCTTC. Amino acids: CASSFRITPGQGDGYTF. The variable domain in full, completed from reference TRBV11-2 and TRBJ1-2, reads EAGVAQSPRYKIIEKRQSVAFWCNPISGHATLYWYQQILGQGPKLLIQFQNNGVVDDSQLPKDRFSAERLKGVDSTLKIQPAKLEDSAVYLCASSFRITPGQGDGYTFGSGTRLTVV.

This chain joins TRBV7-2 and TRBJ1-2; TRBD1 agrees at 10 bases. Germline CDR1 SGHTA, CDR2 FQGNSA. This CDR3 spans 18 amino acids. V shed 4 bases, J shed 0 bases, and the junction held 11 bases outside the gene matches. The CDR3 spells CASSSFRDRGLANYGYTF. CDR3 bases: TGTGCCAGCAGCTCCTTCCGGGACAGGGGCCTAGCTAACTATGGCTACACCTTC.

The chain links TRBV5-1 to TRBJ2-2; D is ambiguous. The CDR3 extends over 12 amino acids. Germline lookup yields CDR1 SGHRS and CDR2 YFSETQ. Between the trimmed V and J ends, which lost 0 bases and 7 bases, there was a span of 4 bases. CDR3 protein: CASSLANGELFF. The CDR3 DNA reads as TGCGCCAGCAGCTTGGCCAACGGGGAGCTGTTTTTT.

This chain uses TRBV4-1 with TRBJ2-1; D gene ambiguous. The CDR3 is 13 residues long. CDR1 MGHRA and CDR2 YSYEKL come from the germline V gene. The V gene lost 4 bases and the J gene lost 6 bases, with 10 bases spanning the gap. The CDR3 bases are TGCGCCAGCAGCCTGGGTTGGGGCAATGAGCAGTTCTTC. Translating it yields CASSLGWGNEQFF.

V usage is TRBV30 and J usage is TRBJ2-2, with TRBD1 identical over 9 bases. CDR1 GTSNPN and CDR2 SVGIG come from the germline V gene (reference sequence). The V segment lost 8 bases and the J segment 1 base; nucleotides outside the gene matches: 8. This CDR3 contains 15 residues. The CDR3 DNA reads TGTGCCCAAAGGACAGGGGCGAGGAACACCGGGGAGCTGTTTTTT. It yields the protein CAQRTGARNTGELFF.

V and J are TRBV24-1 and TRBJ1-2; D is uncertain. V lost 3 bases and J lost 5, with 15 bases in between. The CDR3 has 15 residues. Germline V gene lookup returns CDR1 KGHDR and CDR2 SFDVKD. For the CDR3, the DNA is TGTGCCACCAGTGATCCTGAGGGTGGAGGGTATGGCTACACCTTC. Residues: CATSDPEGGGYGYTF.

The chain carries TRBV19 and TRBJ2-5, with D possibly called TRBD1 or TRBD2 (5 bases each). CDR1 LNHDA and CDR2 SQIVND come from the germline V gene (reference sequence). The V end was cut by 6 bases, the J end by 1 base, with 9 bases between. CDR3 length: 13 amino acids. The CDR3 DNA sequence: TGTGCCAGTAGGGGGACGGTCCAAGAGACCCAGTACTTC. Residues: CASRGTVQETQYF.

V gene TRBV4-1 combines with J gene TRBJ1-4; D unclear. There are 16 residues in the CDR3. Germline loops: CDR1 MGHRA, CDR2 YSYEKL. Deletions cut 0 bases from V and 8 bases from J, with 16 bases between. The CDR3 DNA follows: TGCGCCAGCAGCCAAGAATCCCGACAAGGTCGGGAAAAACTGTTTTTT. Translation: CASSQESRQGREKLFF.

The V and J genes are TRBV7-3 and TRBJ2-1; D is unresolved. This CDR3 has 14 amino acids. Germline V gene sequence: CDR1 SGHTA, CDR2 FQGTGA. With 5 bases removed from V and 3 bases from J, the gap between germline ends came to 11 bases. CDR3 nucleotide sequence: TGTGCCAGCAGCCCAGAGGCTTTCTACAATGAGCAGTTCTTC. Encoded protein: CASSPEAFYNEQFF.

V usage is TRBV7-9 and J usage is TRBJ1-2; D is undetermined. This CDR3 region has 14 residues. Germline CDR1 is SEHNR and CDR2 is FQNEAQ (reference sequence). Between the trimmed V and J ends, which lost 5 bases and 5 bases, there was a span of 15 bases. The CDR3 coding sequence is TGTGCCAGCAGCCCCGGGAGGTCCCTATATGGCTACACCTTC. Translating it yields CASSPGRSLYGYTF. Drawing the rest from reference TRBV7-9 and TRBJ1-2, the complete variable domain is DTGVSQNPRHKITKRGQNVTFRCDPISEHNRLYWYRQTLGQGPEFLTYFQNEAQLEKSRLLSDRFSAERPKGSFSTLEIQRTEQGDSAMYLCASSPGRSLYGYTFGSGTRLTVV.

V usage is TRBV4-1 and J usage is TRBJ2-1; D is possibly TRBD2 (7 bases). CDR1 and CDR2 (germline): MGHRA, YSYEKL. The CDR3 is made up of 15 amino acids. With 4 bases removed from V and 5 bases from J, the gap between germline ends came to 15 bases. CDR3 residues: CASSRRGREHNEQFF. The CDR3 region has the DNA TGCGCCAGCAGCCGCCGGGGGCGGGAGCACAATGAGCAGTTCTTC.

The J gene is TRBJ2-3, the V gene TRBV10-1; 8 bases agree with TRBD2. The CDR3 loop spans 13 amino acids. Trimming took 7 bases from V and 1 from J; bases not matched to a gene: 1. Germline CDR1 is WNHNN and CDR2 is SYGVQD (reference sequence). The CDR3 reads CASTGGGTDTQYF. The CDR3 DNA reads TGCGCCAGCACCGGGGGGGGCACAGATACGCAGTATTTT.

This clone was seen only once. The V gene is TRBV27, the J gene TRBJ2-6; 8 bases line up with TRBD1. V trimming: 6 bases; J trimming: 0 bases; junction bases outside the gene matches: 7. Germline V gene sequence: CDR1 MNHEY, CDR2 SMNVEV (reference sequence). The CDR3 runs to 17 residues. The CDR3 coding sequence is TGTGCCAGCAGCACAGGGGGTTCTTTCTCTGGGGCCAACGTCCTGACTTTC. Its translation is CASSTGGSFSGANVLTF.

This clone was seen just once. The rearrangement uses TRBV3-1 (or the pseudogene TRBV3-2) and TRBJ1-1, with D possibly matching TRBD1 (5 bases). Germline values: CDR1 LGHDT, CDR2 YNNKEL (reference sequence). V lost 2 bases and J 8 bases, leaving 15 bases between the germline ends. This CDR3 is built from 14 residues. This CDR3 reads CASSQKGTASEAFF. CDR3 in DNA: TGTGCCAGCAGCCAAAAGGGGACCGCCTCCGAAGCTTTCTTT.